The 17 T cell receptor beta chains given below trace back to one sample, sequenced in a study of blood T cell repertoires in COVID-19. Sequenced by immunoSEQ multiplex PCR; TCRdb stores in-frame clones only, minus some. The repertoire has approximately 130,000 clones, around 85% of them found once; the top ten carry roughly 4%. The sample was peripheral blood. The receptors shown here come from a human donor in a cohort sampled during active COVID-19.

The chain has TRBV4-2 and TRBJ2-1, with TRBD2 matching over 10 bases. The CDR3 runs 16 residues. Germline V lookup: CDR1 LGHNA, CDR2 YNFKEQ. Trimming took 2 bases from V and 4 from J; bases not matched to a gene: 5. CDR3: CASSQSLAGAYNEQFF. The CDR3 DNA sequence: TGTGCCAGCAGCCAATCCCTAGCGGGGGCGTACAATGAGCAGTTCTTC.

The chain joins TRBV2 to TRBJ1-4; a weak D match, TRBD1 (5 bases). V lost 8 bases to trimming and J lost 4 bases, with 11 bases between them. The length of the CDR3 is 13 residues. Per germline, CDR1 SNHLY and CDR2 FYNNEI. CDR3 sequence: CASSDKRNEKLFF. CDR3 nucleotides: TGTGCCAGCTCGGACAAACGTAATGAAAAACTGTTTTTT.

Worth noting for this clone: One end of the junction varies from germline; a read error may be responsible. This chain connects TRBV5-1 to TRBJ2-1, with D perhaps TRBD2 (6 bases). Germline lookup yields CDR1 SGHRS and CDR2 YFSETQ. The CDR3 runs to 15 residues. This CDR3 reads CASSLGRRGNNEQFF. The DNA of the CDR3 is TGCGCCAGCAGTTTGGGCAGGAGGGGAAACAATGAGCAGTTCTTC.

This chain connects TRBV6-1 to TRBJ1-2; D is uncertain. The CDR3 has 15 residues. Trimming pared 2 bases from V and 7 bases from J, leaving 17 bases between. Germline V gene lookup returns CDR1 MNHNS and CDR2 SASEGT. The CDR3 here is CASSETAGFVGGYTF. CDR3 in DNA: TGTGCCAGCAGTGAAACGGCAGGCTTCGTGGGTGGCTACACCTTC.

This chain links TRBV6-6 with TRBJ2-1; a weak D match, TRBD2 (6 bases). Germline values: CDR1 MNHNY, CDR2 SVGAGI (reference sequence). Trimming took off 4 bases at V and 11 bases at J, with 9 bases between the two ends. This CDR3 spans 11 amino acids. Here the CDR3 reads CASSFAGQQFF. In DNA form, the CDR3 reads TGTGCCAGCAGTTTCGCGGGGCAGCAGTTCTTC.

The CDR3 bases are TGCGCCAGCAGCGTGGGACTAGCGGGGGAGGGTCCAGATACGCAGTATTTT. This translates into CASSVGLAGEGPDTQYF. The V call is TRBV5-1, the J call TRBJ2-3; 14 nucleotides match TRBD2. The CDR3 sequence is 17 residues long. Per the germline V gene, CDR1 is SGHRS and CDR2 is YFSETQ. J was trimmed by 4 bases and V by 4 bases; bases with no gene match: 8.

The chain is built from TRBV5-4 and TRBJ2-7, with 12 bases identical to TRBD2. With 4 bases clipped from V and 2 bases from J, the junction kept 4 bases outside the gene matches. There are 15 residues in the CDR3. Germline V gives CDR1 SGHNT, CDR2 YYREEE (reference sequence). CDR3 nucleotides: TGTGCCAGCAGCCCTGGACTAGCGGGAACCTACGAGCAGTACGTC. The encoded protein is CASSPGLAGTYEQYV.

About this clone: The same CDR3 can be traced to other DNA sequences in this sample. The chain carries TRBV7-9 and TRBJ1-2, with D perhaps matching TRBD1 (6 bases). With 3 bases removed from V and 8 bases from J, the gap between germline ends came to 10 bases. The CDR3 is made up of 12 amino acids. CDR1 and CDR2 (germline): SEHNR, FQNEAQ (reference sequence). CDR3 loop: CASSFNREGYTF. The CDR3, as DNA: TGTGCCAGCAGCTTCAACAGGGAAGGCTACACCTTC.

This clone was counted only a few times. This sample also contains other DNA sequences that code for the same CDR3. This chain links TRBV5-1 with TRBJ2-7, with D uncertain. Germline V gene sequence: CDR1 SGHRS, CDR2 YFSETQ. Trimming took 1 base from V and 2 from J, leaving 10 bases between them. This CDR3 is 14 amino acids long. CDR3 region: CASSLSGTAYEQYF. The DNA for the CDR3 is TGCGCCAGCAGCTTGTCCGGTACAGCCTACGAGCAGTACTTC. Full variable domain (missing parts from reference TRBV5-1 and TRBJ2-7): KAGVTQTPRYLIKTRGQQVTLSCSPISGHRSVSWYQQTPGQGLQFLFEYFSETQRNKGNFPGRFSGRQFSNSRSEMNVSTLELGDSALYLCASSLSGTAYEQYFGPGTRLTVT.

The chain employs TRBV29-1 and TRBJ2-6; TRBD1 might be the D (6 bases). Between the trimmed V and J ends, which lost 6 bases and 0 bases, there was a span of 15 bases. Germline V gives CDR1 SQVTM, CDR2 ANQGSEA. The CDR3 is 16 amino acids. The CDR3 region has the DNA TGCAGCGTCGAGGGGGAACCACGCTCTGGGGCCAACGTCCTGACTTTC. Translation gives CSVEGEPRSGANVLTF.

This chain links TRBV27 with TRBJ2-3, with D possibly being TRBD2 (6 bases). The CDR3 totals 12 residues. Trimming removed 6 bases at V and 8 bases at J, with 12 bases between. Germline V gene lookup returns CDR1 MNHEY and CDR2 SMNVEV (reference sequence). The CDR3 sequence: CASSQVGGTQYF. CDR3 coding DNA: TGTGCCAGCAGCCAGGTGGGGGGTACGCAGTATTTT.

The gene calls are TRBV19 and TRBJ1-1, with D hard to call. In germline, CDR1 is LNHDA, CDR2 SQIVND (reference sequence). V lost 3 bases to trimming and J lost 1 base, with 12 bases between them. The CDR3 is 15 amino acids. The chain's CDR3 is CASSIRRFWNTEAFF. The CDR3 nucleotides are TGTGCCAGTAGTATCAGGAGGTTCTGGAACACTGAAGCTTTCTTT.

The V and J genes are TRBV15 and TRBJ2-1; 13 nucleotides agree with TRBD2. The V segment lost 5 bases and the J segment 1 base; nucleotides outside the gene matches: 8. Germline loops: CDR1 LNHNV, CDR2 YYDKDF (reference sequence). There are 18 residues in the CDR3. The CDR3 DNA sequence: TGTGCCACCAGCGGATGGACTAGCGGGAGTAGGTCCTACAATGAGCAGTTCTTC. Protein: CATSGWTSGSRSYNEQFF.

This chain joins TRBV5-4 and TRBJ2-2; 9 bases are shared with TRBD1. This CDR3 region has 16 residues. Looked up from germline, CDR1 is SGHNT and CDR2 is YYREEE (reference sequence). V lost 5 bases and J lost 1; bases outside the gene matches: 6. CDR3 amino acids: CASSRAGQGNTGELFF. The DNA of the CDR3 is TGTGCCAGCAGTCGGGCGGGACAGGGGAACACCGGGGAGCTGTTTTTT.

CDR3: CAISDITHGYTF. In nucleotides, the CDR3 is TGTGCCATCAGTGACATAACACATGGCTACACCTTC. This chain connects TRBV10-3 to TRBJ1-2, with unresolved D. This CDR3 contains 12 residues. Between the trimmed V and J ends, which lost 3 bases and 6 bases, there was a span of 8 bases. Germline CDR1 is ENHRY and CDR2 is SYGVKD.

CDR3 sequence reads: CSAPDSNEQFF. Written as DNA, the CDR3 is TGCAGTGCCCCGGACTCGAATGAGCAGTTCTTC. The chain combines TRBV20-1 with TRBJ2-1; a weak D match, TRBD2 (5 bases). Germline loops: CDR1 DFQATT, CDR2 SNEGSKA (reference sequence). The V end was cut by 6 bases, the J end by 7 bases, with 10 bases between. The CDR3 is 11 residues long.

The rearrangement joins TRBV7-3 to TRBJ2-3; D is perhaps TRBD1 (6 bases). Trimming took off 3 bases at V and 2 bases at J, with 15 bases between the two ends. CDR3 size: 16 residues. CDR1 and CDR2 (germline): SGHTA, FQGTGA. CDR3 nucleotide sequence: TGTGCCAGCAGCTTGGGCCTCCGGACAGACACAGATACGCAGTATTTT. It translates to CASSLGLRTDTDTQYF.